The 13 T cell receptor beta chains below come from one sample, sequenced in a study of blood T cell repertoires in COVID-19 (dated by TCRdb to between 2020 and 2021). Library preparation was by the immunoSEQ multiplex PCR assay. Here the immuneACCESS table is served through TCRdb, limited to in-frame sequences with V and J called. Missing clones are a known gap in these copies; in checked studies unresolved V genes cover under half, and the rest lacks a known reason. The sample table lists under 85,000 clones, around 80% of them with a count of one. The top ten hold over 30% of the sample. Sequencing was performed on peripheral blood. These receptors all come from a man older than 75 with active or convalescent COVID-19.

J is TRBJ1-4 and V is TRBV4-1; 11 bases are shared with TRBD1. The V and J ends lost 5 bases and 0 bases, in that order; junction bases with no gene match: 8. The germline V gene encodes CDR1 MGHRA and CDR2 YSYEKL. The CDR3 extends over 18 amino acids. DNA of the CDR3: TGCGCCAGCAGCGGCGGACAGGGGGCATCTGCAACTAATGAAAAACTGTTTTTT. It yields the protein CASSGGQGASATNEKLFF.

This clone was observed a single time. The CDR3 nucleotides read TGTGCCAGCAGTTCAGGGGACGGCTACACCTTC. Translation: CASSSGDGYTF. The genes are TRBV6-5 and TRBJ1-2; weak D call: TRBD1 (6 bases). CDR1 and CDR2 (germline): MNHEY, SVGAGI. V was trimmed by 4 bases and J by 8 bases, leaving 8 bases between them. This CDR3 contains 11 residues.

Turning to this clone: Other DNA sequences in this specimen translate into the identical CDR3. This chain connects TRBV5-1 to TRBJ2-2; the match to TRBD2 covers 12 bases. The CDR3 covers 16 residues. CDR1 is SGHRS, CDR2 YFSETQ, per germline. V was clipped by 4 bases and J by 1 base; unmatched bases: 2. The chain's CDR3 is CASSPGLAGNTGELFF. For the CDR3, the DNA is TGCGCCAGCAGCCCGGGACTAGCGGGGAACACCGGGGAGCTGTTTTTT.

This clone was counted a few times. This chain joins TRBV6-5 and TRBJ2-5, with TRBD1 matching over 7 bases. This CDR3 has 13 residues. V trimming: 6 bases; J trimming: 5 bases; junction bases outside the gene matches: 6. CDR1 is MNHEY, CDR2 SVGAGI, per germline. This chain's CDR3 is CASRPQGQETQYF. Here the CDR3 DNA reads TGTGCCAGCAGACCCCAGGGACAGGAGACCCAGTACTTC.

The rearrangement links TRBV7-8 to TRBJ2-2; 9 nucleotides line up with TRBD2. The V segment lost 5 bases and the J segment 5 bases; nucleotides outside the gene matches: 6. The CDR3 runs 15 residues. The germline gives CDR1 SGHVS, CDR2 FQNEAQ. The CDR3 loop reads CASSLSGSPTGELFF. The CDR3, as DNA: TGTGCCAGCAGCCTTAGCGGGAGTCCGACCGGGGAGCTGTTTTTT.

The gene calls are TRBV5-1 and TRBJ1-3; a possible D gene is TRBD1 (6 bases). Trimming took off 0 bases at V and 2 bases at J, with 12 bases between the two ends. Looked up from germline, CDR1 is SGHRS and CDR2 is YFSETQ. This CDR3 contains 16 residues. This CDR3 reads CASSLGLGAAGNTIYF. The CDR3 bases are TGCGCCAGCAGCTTGGGGCTGGGGGCGGCTGGAAACACCATATATTTT.

The chain combines TRBV5-1 with TRBJ2-1, with 8 bases that match TRBD1. Trimming took 1 base from V and 7 from J; bases not matched to a gene: 10. Germline V CDR1 and CDR2: SGHRS, YFSETQ. The CDR3 loop spans 16 amino acids. The CDR3 sequence is CASSLQVQGANNEQFF. In DNA, the CDR3 is TGCGCCAGCAGCTTGCAGGTTCAGGGGGCTAATAATGAGCAGTTCTTC.

The chain combines TRBV14 with TRBJ1-5, with no clear D. From germline, CDR1 is SGHDN and CDR2 FVKESK. Trimming pared 1 base from V and 5 bases from J, leaving 15 bases between. The CDR3 runs to 16 residues. The CDR3 is CASSQGQNYTHQPQHF. DNA of the CDR3: TGTGCCAGCAGCCAAGGGCAGAACTATACGCATCAGCCCCAGCATTTT.

This clone occurred once. The chain links TRBV29-1 to TRBJ1-2; TRBD1 matches 7 bases. The V gene end was trimmed by 4 bases and the J gene end by 2 bases; junction bases not matched to a gene: 4. From germline, CDR1 is SQVTM and CDR2 ANQGSEA. This CDR3 has 13 amino acids. The CDR3 spells CSVVSGQNYGYTF. The CDR3 DNA sequence: TGCAGCGTTGTTTCGGGACAGAACTATGGCTACACCTTC.

The J gene is TRBJ2-7, the V gene TRBV6-1; 8 bases map to TRBD1. Germline V lookup: CDR1 MNHNS, CDR2 SASEGT. The trim removed 2 bases at V and 9 bases at J, leaving 12 bases unmatched. The CDR3 has 15 amino acids. In DNA form, the CDR3 reads TGTGCCAGCAGTGAACGTGGGGGACAGGCCGATTGGCAGTACTTC. It specifies CASSERGGQADWQYF.

V is TRBV3-1 (or the pseudogene TRBV3-2) and J is TRBJ2-5; 13 nucleotides agree with TRBD2. The V and J ends lost 1 base and 7 bases, in that order; junction bases with no gene match: 3. This CDR3 spans 15 amino acids. The V gene's germline CDR1 is LGHDT and CDR2 YNNKEL (reference sequence). The chain's CDR3 is CASSQGGTSGATQYF. DNA for the CDR3: TGTGCCAGCAGCCAAGGTGGGACTAGCGGGGCGACCCAGTACTTC.

CDR3 sequence (DNA): TGTGCCAGCAGCAATAGCGGGGGGGCGCCGACCCAGTACTTC. Its translation is CASSNSGGAPTQYF. The chain combines TRBV14 with TRBJ2-5; 11 nucleotides line up with TRBD2. Germline CDR1 reads SGHDN; CDR2 reads FVKESK. J was trimmed by 7 bases and V by 5 bases; bases with no gene match: 6. The CDR3 runs 14 residues.

The gene calls are TRBV7-9 and TRBJ1-4, with TRBD1 as a possible D gene (6 bases). Trimming took off 5 bases at V and 0 bases at J, with 10 bases between the two ends. Germline-derived CDR1 and CDR2 are SEHNR and FQNEAQ (reference sequence). The CDR3 runs 15 residues. In DNA form, the CDR3 reads TGTGCCAGCAGCCTAGAGGGGGCAACTAATGAAAAACTGTTTTTT. Translating gives CASSLEGATNEKLFF.